This paragraph reports one T cell receptor (beta chain). Method: immunoSEQ multiplex PCR; TCRdb's copy keeps in-frame clones and lacks some. The table includes tens of thousands of clones, roughly 70% detected once. The data originate from a study of T cell clones after liver transplantation. Overall study context: TCRbeta sequencing after a pre-transplant mixed lymphocyte reaction identified graft-donor-reactive clones, later tracked in post-transplant blood. Standard immunosuppression, with no induction, continued until 12-24 months after transplant.

Deletions cut 3 bases from V and 0 bases from J, with 9 bases between. The CDR3 totals 14 residues. Germline values: CDR1 SGDLS, CDR2 YYNGEE. The TCR comes from a human patient who received a liver transplant. Some of the T cells may derive from the graft donor. The sample in question was CD4+ T cells from blood, obtained at the 22-month timepoint. V usage is TRBV9 and J usage is TRBJ1-1; TRBD1 might be the D (5 bases). CDR3 residues: CASSDGHLNTEAFF. The CDR3 nucleotides are TGTGCCAGCAGCGACGGACATCTGAACACTGAAGCTTTCTTT.